This entry is about one T cell receptor (beta chain). Its cognate antigen is unknown. The CDR3 end lies 3 residues beyond the end of the read and is filled in from the germline J gene. The table came from immunoSEQ multiplex PCR; TCRdb's copy has only in-frame clones and leaves some out. This listing includes over 45,000 clones. The entry originates in a study of T cells in women clearing cervical HPV infection. On the study more broadly: Case blood drawn at lesion detection; control blood after infection cleared. Cases' blood sampling followed lesion detection by median about 150 days (90 to 200).

General study findings and limits: CIN3+ cases had significantly higher TCR richness than controls; evenness did not differ. It is unknown whether associations predate infection; no effector/memory or HPV-specific sorting.

This CDR3 has 14 residues. The germline V gene encodes CDR1 LNHDA and CDR2 SQIVND (reference sequence). V usage is TRBV19 and J usage is TRBJ2-3, with D perhaps matching TRBD1 (6 bases). What was sequenced was blood buffy coat. This receptor was identified in a woman between 18 and 70 years old with a cervical HPV16 infection that either progressed to CIN3+ or cleared (not recorded which). The CDR3 bases that were read are TGTGCCAGTAGTATCTTCACAGGGCCCCAGCCG. It encodes CASSIFTGPQP. In full, the CDR3 is CASSIFTGPQPQYF.